This T cell receptor beta chain was identified in a study of response to subunit inactivated influenza vaccine (dated 2018 in TCRdb). For context, the study as a whole: Deep quantitative T cell receptor repertoire profiling was used in the study to track responses to a trivalent subunit inactivated influenza vaccine. The full study reports these points: It was suggested by the authors that each seasonal influenza vaccination may recruit only a limited number of new T cells.

This clonotype has a handful of counts. The specificity of this receptor is unknown. Per-base quality was not reported, and no clone a single base away is much larger than it. The CDR3 spans 14 residues, from the cysteine through the phenylalanine. The kept DNA is CDR3 alone, 42 bases in frame from the first base. V loses 8 bases of germline sequence and J loses 5 bases, and the interval between the two ends is 18 bases. Sequences MNHNS (CDR1) and SASEGT (CDR2) are obtained from the germline V gene. Library preparation used RT-PCR. The sequencing machine was an Illumina HiSeq 2500. The public sequencing data were trimmed at Q25 with fastp and processed into clonotypes with MiXCR by TCRdb, which kept only in-frame beta chains. Duplicate CDR3 protein sequences are folded into a single record with the most common DNA and genes. The sample data list a few hundred thousand distinct CDR3 sequences, and approximately 15% of these were observed just once. Jointly, the top ten make up around 10% of the sample.

The V and J segments used are TRBV6-1 and TRBJ2-5; the D call is tentative, TRBD1 or TRBD2, as each matches 6 bases. This clonotype originated in a man aged 45-65 years who received an inactivated influenza vaccine. Donor details come from another sample of the same person, matched by shared clones. The sample here was PBMCs from blood, taken 12 days after vaccination. In nucleotides, the sequence is TGTGCCAGCCGTAGGGGGGCTAGCGCGGAGACCCAGTACTTC. It specifies CASRRGASAETQYF.